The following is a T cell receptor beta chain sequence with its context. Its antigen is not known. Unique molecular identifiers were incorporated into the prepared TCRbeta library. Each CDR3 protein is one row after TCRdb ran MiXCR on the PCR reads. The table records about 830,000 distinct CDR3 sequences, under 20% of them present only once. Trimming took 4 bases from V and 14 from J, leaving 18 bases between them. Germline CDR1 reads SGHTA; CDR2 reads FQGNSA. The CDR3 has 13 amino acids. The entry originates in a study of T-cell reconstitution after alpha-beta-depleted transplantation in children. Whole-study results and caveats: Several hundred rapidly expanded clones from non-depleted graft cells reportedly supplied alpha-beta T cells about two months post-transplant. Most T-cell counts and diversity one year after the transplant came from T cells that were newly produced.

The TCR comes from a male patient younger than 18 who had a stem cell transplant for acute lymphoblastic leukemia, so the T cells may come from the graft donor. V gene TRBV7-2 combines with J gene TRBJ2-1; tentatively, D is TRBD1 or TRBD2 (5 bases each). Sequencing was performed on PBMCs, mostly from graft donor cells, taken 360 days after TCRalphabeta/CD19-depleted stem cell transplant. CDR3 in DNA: TGTGCCAGCAGCTCCAGGGACGAGCCCAGAGAGTTCTTC. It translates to CASSSRDEPREFF.